The clone carrying this T cell receptor beta chain is large within its sample. Its target is not known. This sample was included in a study of vaccination and CD4 T cells after COVID-19. V gave up 1 base and J gave up 0 bases; unmatched junction bases: 9. Per germline, CDR1 DFQATT and CDR2 SNEGSKA (reference sequence). The CDR3 totals 18 residues. Treatment indicated: roughly nine-day PBMC culture with coronavirus spike peptide pools or control peptides (ViraFEST assay). Following expansion of antigen-specific T cells with peptide pools, ViraFEST then sequenced TCRs. The medium had half its volume replaced with fresh IL-2 medium on days 3 and 7. Sequenced with the Oncomine TCR Beta short-read assay was DNA taken from cultured CD4+ T cells. Investigators obtained genomic DNA by extraction from cultured CD4+ T cells. TCRdb redid the calling of the PCR reads with MiXCR, one entry per CDR3 protein. Of 4,100 or so distinct CDR3 sequences in the sample, roughly 19% were seen once.

The chain combines TRBV20-1 with TRBJ1-2, with 12 bases that match TRBD1. The receptor was isolated from a human donor who had recovered from COVID-19. Sequencing was done on a sample of CD4+ T cells from blood, cultured in vitro. The CDR3 protein is CSARVSRDRGPTNYGYTF. The CDR3 nucleotides are TGCAGTGCTAGAGTAAGTAGGGACAGGGGGCCTACTAACTATGGCTACACCTTC.